The sequence of this T cell receptor (beta chain) was determined in a study of blood T cell repertoires in COVID-19. Study at large: Specimens from acute and convalescent COVID-19 originated in the United States, Italy and Spain. Sources were T cells, B-cell-depleted T cells, or PBMCs; the material itself was cDNA or gDNA.

The table came from immunoSEQ multiplex PCR; TCRdb's copy has only in-frame clones and leaves some out. The table shows more than 150,000 clones, with approximately 89% occurring only once. The CDR3 covers 13 residues. Unmatched junction bases numbered 4, after V lost 4 bases and J lost 8 bases. CDR1 is LGHDT, CDR2 YNNKEL, per germline (reference sequence). The receptor was isolated from a man in his forties with active or convalescent COVID-19. J is TRBJ1-1 and V is TRBV3-1 (or the pseudogene TRBV3-2), with 10 nucleotides matching TRBD1. The source material was peripheral blood. CDR3 in amino acids: CASSPRTGGEAFF. The CDR3 region has the DNA TGTGCCAGCAGCCCACGGACAGGGGGAGAAGCTTTCTTT.